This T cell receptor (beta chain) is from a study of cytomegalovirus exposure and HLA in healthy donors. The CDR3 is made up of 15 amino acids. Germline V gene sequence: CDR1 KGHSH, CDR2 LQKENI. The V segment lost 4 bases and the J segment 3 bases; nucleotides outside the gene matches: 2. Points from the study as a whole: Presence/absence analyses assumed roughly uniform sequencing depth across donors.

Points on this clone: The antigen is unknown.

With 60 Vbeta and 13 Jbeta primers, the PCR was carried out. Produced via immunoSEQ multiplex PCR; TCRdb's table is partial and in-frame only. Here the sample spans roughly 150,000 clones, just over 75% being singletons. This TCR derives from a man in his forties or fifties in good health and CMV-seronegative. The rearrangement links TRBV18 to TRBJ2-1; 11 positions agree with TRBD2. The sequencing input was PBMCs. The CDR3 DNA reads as TGTGCCAGCTCACGACTAGCGGGGTACTACAATGAGCAGTTCTTC. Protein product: CASSRLAGYYNEQFF. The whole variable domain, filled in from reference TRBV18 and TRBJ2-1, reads NAGVMQNPRHLVRRRGQEARLRCSPMKGHSHVYWYRQLPEEGLKFMVYLQKENIIDESGMPKERFSAEFPKEGPSILRIQQVVRGDSAAYFCASSRLAGYYNEQFFGPGTRLTVL.